This is a list of T cell receptor beta chains from one sample in a study of beta chain features in type 1 diabetes. Here immunoSEQ multiplex PCR was the method, and the copy in TCRdb shows in-frame clones only, minus some. Of 300,000 or so clones in the sample, roughly 8.8% were seen once. The source material was central memory CD4+ T cells from blood. Every receptor here comes from a man aged 25-45 years with type 1 diabetes. Both conserved end residues are part of each CDR3. D genes are given only for firm matches. The listing skips clone size in some rows; elsewhere it reads once, few, many or a size class.

NA TRBJ1-2 TRBV4-3 NA CASRRTGANYGYTF TGCGCCAGCAGACGGACGGGAGCTAACTATGGCTACACCTTC
many TRBJ1-4 TRBV4-3 NA CASSLSPKGNEKLFF TGCGCCAGCAGCCTGAGCCCTAAGGGGAATGAAAAACTGTTTTTT
NA TRBJ2-5 TRBV10-3 TRBD2 CAISEASGRQETQYF TGTGCCATCAGTGAGGCTAGCGGGCGGCAAGAGACCCAGTACTTC
NA TRBJ1-6 TRBV4-3 NA CASSQGEGRTYNSPLHF TGCGCCAGCAGCCAAGGAGAGGGGAGGACCTATAATTCACCCCTCCACTTT
NA TRBJ1-5 TRBV30 TRBD1 CAWSVGQGGWQPQHF TGTGCCTGGAGCGTTGGACAGGGAGGATGGCAGCCCCAGCATTTT
NA TRBJ2-3 TRBV10-3 NA CAIKGEGDTQYF TGTGCCATCAAGGGCGAGGGAGATACGCAGTATTTT
many TRBJ2-1 TRBV7-2 TRBD2 CASSAGGPNEQFF TGTGCCAGCAGTGCGGGGGGGCCCAATGAGCAGTTCTTC
few TRBJ1-1 TRBV18 NA CASSPIGGPGTEAFF TGTGCCAGCTCACCAATCGGGGGCCCTGGCACTGAAGCTTTCTTT
NA TRBJ1-4 TRBV14 TRBD1 CASSLLTGAGEKLFF TGTGCCAGCAGCCTTCTAACAGGGGCAGGGGAAAAACTGTTTTTT
few TRBJ2-2 TRBV9 NA CASSVGGFGELFF TGTGCCAGCAGCGTAGGGGGGTTCGGGGAGCTGTTTTTT
few TRBJ2-5 TRBV5-1 TRBD1 CASSFSGGRQETQYF TGCGCCAGCAGCTTCTCAGGGGGCAGACAAGAGACCCAGTACTTC
few TRBJ2-2 TRBV7-2 TRBD2 CASSLSLAGAYGTGELFF TGTGCCAGCAGCTTATCCCTAGCGGGGGCCTATGGGACCGGGGAGCTGTTTTTT
few TRBJ2-7 TRBV5-1 NA CASSADRVEQYF TGCGCCAGCAGCGCAGATAGGGTTGAGCAGTACTTC
NA TRBJ2-7 TRBV7-9 NA CASSLAGGPYEQYF TGTGCCAGCAGCTTAGCCGGGGGGCCCTACGAGCAGTACTTC
NA TRBJ1-5 TRBV27 NA CASSLQGMQPQHF TGTGCCAGCAGTTTACAAGGGATGCAGCCCCAGCATTTT
NA TRBJ2-3 TRBV9 NA CASSVGVATTDTQYF TGTGCCAGCAGCGTAGGGGTAGCAACCACAGATACGCAGTATTTT
NA TRBJ1-1 TRBV13 TRBD1 CASSTLTGGTEAFF TGTGCCAGCAGCACCTTGACAGGGGGCACTGAAGCTTTCTTT
NA TRBJ1-4 TRBV6-5 TRBD1 CASSLGQEKLFF TGTGCCAGCAGTCTGGGACAGGAAAAACTGTTTTTT
NA TRBJ2-3 TRBV4-1 TRBD2 CASSQDLAGGSDTQYF TGCGCCAGCAGCCAAGATCTGGCGGGGGGCTCAGATACGCAGTATTTT
many TRBJ2-5 TRBV7-2 NA CASSLGAGEGTQYF TGTGCCAGCAGCTTAGGGGCCGGCGAGGGGACCCAGTACTTC
NA TRBJ1-4 TRBV27 TRBD1 CASSFSWAGGEKLFF TGTGCCAGCAGTTTTTCCTGGGCAGGGGGAGAAAAACTGTTTTTT
once TRBJ2-7 TRBV27 NA CASSEGDLSYEQYF TGTGCCAGCAGCGAGGGGGACTTGTCGTACGAGCAGTACTTC
NA TRBJ2-5 TRBV5-8 NA CASSQPGRETQYF TGTGCCAGCAGTCAACCGGGACGAGAGACCCAGTACTTC
NA TRBJ2-4 TRBV9 NA CASSDDRLVAKNIQYF TGTGCCAGCAGCGACGACAGGCTAGTAGCCAAAAACATTCAGTACTTC
few TRBJ2-7 TRBV7-2 NA CASSLGAGRTYEQYF TGTGCCAGCAGCTTAGGGGCAGGGCGTACCTACGAGCAGTACTTC
few TRBJ1-2 TRBV7-2 TRBD1 CASSQQAGTGNYGYTF TGTGCCAGCAGCCAACAAGCCGGGACAGGGAATTATGGCTACACCTTC
NA TRBJ2-5 TRBV7-2 NA CASRDPQETQYF TGTGCCAGCAGAGACCCACAAGAGACCCAGTACTTC
few TRBJ2-3 TRBV5-1 NA CASSLSLSYDTQYF TGCGCCAGCAGCTTGAGTCTATCTTACGATACGCAGTATTTT
few TRBJ2-5 TRBV18 TRBD2 CASSTGTRETQYF TGTGCCAGCTCAACAGGGACTAGAGAGACCCAGTACTTC